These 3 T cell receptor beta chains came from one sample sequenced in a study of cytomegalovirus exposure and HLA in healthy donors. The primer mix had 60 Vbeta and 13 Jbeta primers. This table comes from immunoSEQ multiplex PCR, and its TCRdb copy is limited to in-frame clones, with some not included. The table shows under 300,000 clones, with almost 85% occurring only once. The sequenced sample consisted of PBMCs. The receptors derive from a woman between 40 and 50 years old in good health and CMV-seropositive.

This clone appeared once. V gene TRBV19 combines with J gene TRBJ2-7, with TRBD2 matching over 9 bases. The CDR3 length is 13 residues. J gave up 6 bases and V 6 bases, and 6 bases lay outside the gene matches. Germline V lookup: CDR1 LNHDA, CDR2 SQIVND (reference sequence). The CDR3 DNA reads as TGTGCCAGTAGAATTAGCGGGAGCGGCGAGCAGTACTTC. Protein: CASRISGSGEQYF. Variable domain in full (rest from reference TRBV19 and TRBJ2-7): DGGITQSPKYLFRKEGQNVTLSCEQNLNHDAMYWYRQDPGQGLRLIYYSQIVNDFQKGDIAEGYSVSREKKESFPLTVTSAQKNPTAFYLCASRISGSGEQYFGPGTRLTVT.

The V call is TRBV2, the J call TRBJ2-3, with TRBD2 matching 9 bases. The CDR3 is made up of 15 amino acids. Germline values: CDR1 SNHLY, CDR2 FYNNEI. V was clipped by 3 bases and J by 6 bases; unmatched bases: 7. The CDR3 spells CASSDVSGSGDTQYF. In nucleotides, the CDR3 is TGTGCCAGCAGTGACGTTAGCGGGAGTGGGGATACGCAGTATTTT.

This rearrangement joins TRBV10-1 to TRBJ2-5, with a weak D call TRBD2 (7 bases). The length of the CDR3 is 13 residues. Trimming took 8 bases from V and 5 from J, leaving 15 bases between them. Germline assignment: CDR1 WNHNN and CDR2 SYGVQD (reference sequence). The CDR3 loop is CASFRGATETQYF. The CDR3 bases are TGCGCCAGCTTCCGGGGGGCGACGGAGACCCAGTACTTC.